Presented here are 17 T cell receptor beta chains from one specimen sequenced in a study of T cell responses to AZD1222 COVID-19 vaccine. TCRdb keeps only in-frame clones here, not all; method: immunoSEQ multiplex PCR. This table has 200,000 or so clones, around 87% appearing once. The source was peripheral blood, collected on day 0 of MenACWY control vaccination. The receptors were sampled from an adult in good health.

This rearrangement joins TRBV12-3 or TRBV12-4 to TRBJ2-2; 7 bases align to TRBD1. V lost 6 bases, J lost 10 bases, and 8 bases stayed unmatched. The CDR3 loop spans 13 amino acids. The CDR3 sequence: CASSYRGSPELFF. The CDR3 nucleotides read TGTGCCAGCAGCTACAGGGGTTCACCGGAGCTGTTTTTT.

CDR3 nucleotide sequence: TGTGCCAGCAGCCATGCTCCGGGATTCCAAGAGACCCAGTACTTC. This codes for CASSHAPGFQETQYF. The rearrangement links TRBV3-1 (or the pseudogene TRBV3-2) to TRBJ2-5, with TRBD2 as a possible D gene (5 bases). CDR3 length: 15 amino acids. Looked up from germline, CDR1 is LGHDT and CDR2 is YNNKEL (reference sequence). The V end lost 3 bases, the J end lost 1 base, and 12 bases lay between the germline ends.

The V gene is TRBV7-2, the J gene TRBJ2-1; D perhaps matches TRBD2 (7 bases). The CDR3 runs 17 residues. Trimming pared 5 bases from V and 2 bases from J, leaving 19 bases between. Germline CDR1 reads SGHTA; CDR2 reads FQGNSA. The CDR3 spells CASSLRPGGRTYNEQFF. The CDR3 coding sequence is TGTGCCAGCAGCCTACGCCCCGGGGGGCGGACCTACAATGAGCAGTTCTTC.

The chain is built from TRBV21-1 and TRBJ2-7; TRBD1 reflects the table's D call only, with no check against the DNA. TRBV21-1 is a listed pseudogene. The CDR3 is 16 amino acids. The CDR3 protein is CASSARQVMVSYEQYF. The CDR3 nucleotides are TGTGCCAGCAGCGCCCGACAGGTCATGGTATCCTACGAGCAGTACTTC.

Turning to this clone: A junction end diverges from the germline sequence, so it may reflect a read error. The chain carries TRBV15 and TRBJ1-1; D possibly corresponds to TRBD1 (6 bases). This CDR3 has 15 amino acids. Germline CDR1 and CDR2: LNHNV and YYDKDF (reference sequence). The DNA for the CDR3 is TGTGCCACCAGCGGAGAAGGCCAGGGGAGAACTGAAGCTTTCTTT. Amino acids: CATSGEGQGRTEAFF.

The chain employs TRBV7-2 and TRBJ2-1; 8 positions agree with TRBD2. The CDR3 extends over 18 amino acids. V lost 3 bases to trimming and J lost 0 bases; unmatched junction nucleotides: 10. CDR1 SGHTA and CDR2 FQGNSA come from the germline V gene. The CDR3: CASSFVSGGQGSYNEQFF. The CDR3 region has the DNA TGTGCCAGCAGCTTCGTGTCGGGAGGGCAAGGCTCCTACAATGAGCAGTTCTTC.

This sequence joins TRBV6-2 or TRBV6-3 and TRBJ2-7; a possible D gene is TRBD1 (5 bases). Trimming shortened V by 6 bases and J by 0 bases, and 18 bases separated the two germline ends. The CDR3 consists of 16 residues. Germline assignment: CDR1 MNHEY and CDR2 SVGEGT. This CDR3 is CASSPTLDSSSYEQYF. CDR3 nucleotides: TGTGCCAGCAGCCCAACATTAGACAGCTCCTCCTACGAGCAGTACTTC.

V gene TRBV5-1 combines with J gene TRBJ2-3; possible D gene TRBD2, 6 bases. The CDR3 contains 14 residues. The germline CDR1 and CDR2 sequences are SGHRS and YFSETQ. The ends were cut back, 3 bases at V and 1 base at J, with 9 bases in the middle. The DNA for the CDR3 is TGCGCCAGCAGCTCCGGGACTCGCACAGATACGCAGTATTTT. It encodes CASSSGTRTDTQYF. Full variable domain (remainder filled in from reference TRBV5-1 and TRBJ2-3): KAGVTQTPRYLIKTRGQQVTLSCSPISGHRSVSWYQQTPGQGLQFLFEYFSETQRNKGNFPGRFSGRQFSNSRSEMNVSTLELGDSALYLCASSSGTRTDTQYFGPGTRLTVL.

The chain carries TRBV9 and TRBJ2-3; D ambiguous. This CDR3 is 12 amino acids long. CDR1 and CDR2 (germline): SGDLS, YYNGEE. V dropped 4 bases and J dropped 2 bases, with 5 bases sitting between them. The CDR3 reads CASSSATDTQYF. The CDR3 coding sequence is TGTGCCAGCAGCTCAGCCACAGATACGCAGTATTTT.

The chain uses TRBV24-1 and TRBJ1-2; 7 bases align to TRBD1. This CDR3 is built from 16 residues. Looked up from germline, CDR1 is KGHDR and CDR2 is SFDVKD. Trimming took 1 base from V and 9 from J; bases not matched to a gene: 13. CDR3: CATSDFGLTGYTRYTF. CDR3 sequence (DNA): TGTGCCACCAGTGATTTCGGATTGACAGGGTACACGCGCTACACCTTC.

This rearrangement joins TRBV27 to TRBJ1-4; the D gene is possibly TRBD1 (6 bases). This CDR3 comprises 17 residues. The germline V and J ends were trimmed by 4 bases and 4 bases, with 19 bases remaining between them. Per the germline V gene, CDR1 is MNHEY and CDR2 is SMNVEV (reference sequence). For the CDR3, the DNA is TGTGCCAGCAGTTCACTACAGCAGACAGGCCATAATGAAAAACTGTTTTTT. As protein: CASSSLQQTGHNEKLFF. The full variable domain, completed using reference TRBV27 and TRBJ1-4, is EAQVTQNPRYLITVTGKKLTVTCSQNMNHEYMSWYRQDPGLGLRQIYYSMNVEVTDKGDVPEGYKVSRKEKRNFPLILESPSPNQTSLYFCASSSLQQTGHNEKLFFGSGTQLSVL.

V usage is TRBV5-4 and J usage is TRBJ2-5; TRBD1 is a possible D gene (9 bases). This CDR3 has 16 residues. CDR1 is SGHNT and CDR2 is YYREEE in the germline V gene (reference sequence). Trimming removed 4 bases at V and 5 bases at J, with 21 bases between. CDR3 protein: CASSPGGGQGLETQYF. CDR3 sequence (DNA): TGTGCCAGCAGCCCCGGGGGGGGACAGGGTTTGGAGACCCAGTACTTC.

The CDR3 DNA follows: TGCAGTGCTAGTCCTCCGGCCGGGGGGCTCATTGAAAAACTGTTTTTT. Translation gives CSASPPAGGLIEKLFF. The gene calls are TRBV20-1 and TRBJ1-4; maybe TRBD1 (6 bases). CDR3 length equals 16 residues. Germline V CDR1 and CDR2: DFQATT, SNEGSKA (reference sequence). V was cut by 3 bases and J by 7 bases, with 21 bases left in between.

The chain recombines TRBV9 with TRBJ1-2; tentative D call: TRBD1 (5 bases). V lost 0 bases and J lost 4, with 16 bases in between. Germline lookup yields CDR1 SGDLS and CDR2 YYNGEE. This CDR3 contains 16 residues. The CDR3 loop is CASSVGPGDEGYGYTF. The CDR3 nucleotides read TGTGCCAGCAGCGTAGGCCCGGGGGACGAGGGCTATGGCTACACCTTC.

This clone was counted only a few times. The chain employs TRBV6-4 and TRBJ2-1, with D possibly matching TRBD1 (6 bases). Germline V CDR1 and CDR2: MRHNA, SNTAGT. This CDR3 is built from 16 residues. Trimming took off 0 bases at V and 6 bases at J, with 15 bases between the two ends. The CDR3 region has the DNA TGTGCCAGCAGTGACTCGAGGCAGGGGCCCATCAATGAGCAGTTCTTC. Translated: CASSDSRQGPINEQFF.

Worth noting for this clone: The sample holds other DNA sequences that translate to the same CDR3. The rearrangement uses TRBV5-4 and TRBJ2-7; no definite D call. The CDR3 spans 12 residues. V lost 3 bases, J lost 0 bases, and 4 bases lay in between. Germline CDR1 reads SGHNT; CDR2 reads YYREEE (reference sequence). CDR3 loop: CASSWDSYEQYF. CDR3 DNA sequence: TGTGCCAGCAGCTGGGACTCCTACGAGCAGTACTTC.

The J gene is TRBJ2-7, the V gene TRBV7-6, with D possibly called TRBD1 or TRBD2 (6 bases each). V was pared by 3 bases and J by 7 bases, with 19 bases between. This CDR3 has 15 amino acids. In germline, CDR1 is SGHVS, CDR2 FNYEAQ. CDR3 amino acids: CASSLDETGAREQYF. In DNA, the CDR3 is TGTGCCAGCAGCTTGGATGAGACGGGGGCTCGGGAGCAGTACTTC.